These 25 T cell receptor beta chains were sequenced from one sample in a study of T cell responses to AZD1222 COVID-19 vaccine. Here immunoSEQ multiplex PCR was the method, and the copy in TCRdb shows in-frame clones only, minus some. In the table there are around 100,000 clones, approximately 91% of which are singletons. The sequences come from peripheral blood, collected on day 0 of AZD1222 vaccination. Receptor source: an adult in good health.

The V and J genes are TRBV18 and TRBJ2-5; D not resolved. The V gene lost 3 bases and the J gene lost 1 base, with 12 bases spanning the gap. Germline assignment: CDR1 KGHSH and CDR2 LQKENI. The CDR3 is 15 residues long. DNA for the CDR3: TGTGCCAGCTCACCTATGCCGAACAGCCAAGAGACCCAGTACTTC. Protein product: CASSPMPNSQETQYF.

The chain has TRBV7-2 and TRBJ1-2; D is ambiguous. The CDR3 length is 15 residues. Germline values: CDR1 SGHTA, CDR2 FQGNSA. V lost 2 bases, J lost 7 bases, and 17 bases lay in between. This CDR3 reads CASSLNWPPSGGYTF. CDR3 in DNA: TGTGCCAGCAGCTTAAACTGGCCACCATCTGGTGGCTACACCTTC. Full variable domain (remainder filled in from reference TRBV7-2 and TRBJ1-2): GAGVSQSPSNKVTEKGKDVELRCDPISGHTALYWYRQSLGQGLEFLIYFQGNSAPDKSGLPSDRFSAERTGGSVSTLTIQRTQQEDSAVYLCASSLNWPPSGGYTFGSGTRLTVV.

This chain connects TRBV30 to TRBJ2-2; D gene unclear. V was shortened by 2 bases and J by 6 bases, with 13 bases between the two germline ends. The CDR3 length is 14 residues. The germline V gene encodes CDR1 GTSNPN and CDR2 SVGIG (reference sequence). The CDR3 region is CAWSYYGYAGELFF. The CDR3 DNA follows: TGTGCCTGGAGTTACTATGGGTATGCCGGGGAGCTGTTTTTT.

The chain joins TRBV2 to TRBJ2-3; D remains ambiguous. Trimming left V 5 bases short and J 6 bases short, with 12 bases between. The CDR3 is 13 amino acids. CDR1 and CDR2 from the germline V gene are SNHLY and FYNNEI. Here the CDR3 reads CASSSRLADTQYF. CDR3 bases: TGTGCCAGCAGTTCTAGACTGGCCGATACGCAGTATTTT. The whole variable domain, remainder taken from reference TRBV2 and TRBJ2-3, is EPEVTQTPSHQVTQMGQEVILRCVPISNHLYFYWYRQILGQKVEFLVSFYNNEISEKSEIFDDQFSVERPDGSNFTLKIRSTKLEDSAMYFCASSSRLADTQYFGPGTRLTVL.

This clone appeared a single time. The V call is TRBV6-6, the J call TRBJ1-4; 9 positions match TRBD1. The trim removed 4 bases at V and 0 bases at J, leaving 3 bases unmatched. CDR1 is MNHNY, CDR2 SVGAGI, per germline (reference sequence). This CDR3 comprises 16 residues. The CDR3 region has the DNA TGTGCCAGCAGTTGGACAGGGGCCGCAACTAATGAAAAACTGTTTTTT. Translation: CASSWTGAATNEKLFF.

The J gene is TRBJ2-1, the V gene TRBV11-3; D may be TRBD2 (6 bases). The germline gives CDR1 SGHNT, CDR2 YENEEA. This CDR3 region has 14 residues. Trimming pared 4 bases from V and 8 bases from J, leaving 15 bases between. The CDR3 reads CASSSSGTGYEQFF. The DNA for the CDR3 is TGTGCCAGCAGCTCCTCAGGGACTGGATATGAGCAGTTCTTC.

V and J are TRBV28 and TRBJ1-1; maybe TRBD1 (5 bases). This CDR3 region has 14 residues. V lost 3 bases, J lost 1 base, and 9 bases lay in between. The germline V gene has CDR1 MDHEN and CDR2 SYDVKM. The CDR3 sequence: CASSLGDRNTEAFF. DNA for the CDR3: TGTGCCAGCAGTTTGGGGGACCGGAACACTGAAGCTTTCTTT. Full variable domain (missing parts from reference TRBV28 and TRBJ1-1): DVKVTQSSRYLVKRTGEKVFLECVQDMDHENMFWYRQDPGLGLRLIYFSYDVKMKEKGDIPEGYSVSREKKERFSLILESASTNQTSMYLCASSLGDRNTEAFFGQGTRLTVV.

This clone was observed a single time. The rearrangement uses TRBV11-2 and TRBJ1-2, with 9 bases matching TRBD1. The length of the CDR3 is 14 residues. Germline lookup yields CDR1 SGHAT and CDR2 FQNNGV. The trim removed 3 bases at V and 13 bases at J, leaving 12 bases unmatched. Here the CDR3 reads CASSLSPRDRVSTF. CDR3 nucleotides: TGTGCCAGCAGCTTGTCACCCCGGGACAGGGTGAGCACCTTC.

V gene TRBV3-1 (or the pseudogene TRBV3-2) combines with J gene TRBJ1-6, with D possibly matching TRBD1 (6 bases). The CDR3 sequence is 17 residues long. Trimming stripped 0 bases from V and 5 bases from J, with 14 bases between. CDR1 and CDR2 from the germline V gene are LGHDT and YNNKEL (reference sequence). The chain's CDR3 is CASSQDRGGRNNSPLHF. CDR3 coding DNA: TGTGCCAGCAGCCAAGATCGAGGGGGGAGAAATAATTCACCCCTCCACTTT.

The chain employs TRBV5-1 and TRBJ1-2; possibly TRBD1 for D (6 bases). Per the germline V gene, CDR1 is SGHRS and CDR2 is YFSETQ. CDR3 length: 15 amino acids. Trimming removed 0 bases at V and 7 bases at J, with 16 bases between. The CDR3 reads CASSLESGEASGYTF. CDR3 DNA: TGCGCCAGCAGCTTGGAGTCAGGGGAGGCCTCTGGCTACACCTTC.

The chain is built from TRBV18 and TRBJ1-3; unclear D gene. V was cut by 3 bases and J by 5 bases, with 8 bases left in between. The CDR3 sequence is 13 residues long. Germline V gene lookup returns CDR1 KGHSH and CDR2 LQKENI. As DNA, the CDR3 is TGTGCCAGCTCACCGGTCGAACGAAACACCATATATTTT. Its translation is CASSPVERNTIYF.

The V call is TRBV4-1, the J call TRBJ1-1, with TRBD1 matching over 9 bases. Germline lookup yields CDR1 MGHRA and CDR2 YSYEKL. Trimming cost V 4 bases and J 5 bases; bases outside gene matches: 8. The CDR3 sequence is 15 residues long. CDR3 coding DNA: TGCGCCAGCAGCCTAACGGGACAGGGTGGGACTGAAGCTTTCTTT. Its translation is CASSLTGQGGTEAFF.

This clone was found once. The V gene is TRBV7-3, the J gene TRBJ1-4, with no clear D. The CDR3 contains 16 residues. Looked up from germline, CDR1 is SGHTA and CDR2 is FQGTGA. The germline V and J ends were trimmed by 1 base and 0 bases, with 9 bases remaining between them. The CDR3 nucleotides are TGTGCCAGCAGCTTAAGGGTATCCGCAACTAATGAAAAACTGTTTTTT. Translating it yields CASSLRVSATNEKLFF.

The J gene is TRBJ2-1, the V gene TRBV7-8; D might be TRBD1 (6 bases). This CDR3 region has 17 residues. From germline, CDR1 is SGHVS and CDR2 FQNEAQ. The germline V and J ends were trimmed by 5 bases and 8 bases, with 25 bases remaining between them. CDR3 amino acids: CASSTQSRDTHIHEQFF. The CDR3, as DNA: TGTGCCAGCAGCACGCAGTCCCGGGACACACACATCCATGAGCAGTTCTTC.

This chain joins TRBV6-1 and TRBJ1-5; 7 bases are a match to TRBD1. The germline CDR1 and CDR2 sequences are MNHNS and SASEGT. The CDR3 spans 17 residues. Losses at the gene ends were 4 bases for V and 3 bases for J; bases not matched to a gene: 12. As DNA, the CDR3 is TGTGCCAGCAGTGCCATTGGACAGGACGCCTCCAATCAGCCCCAGCATTTT. Translation: CASSAIGQDASNQPQHF.

This chain uses TRBV28 with TRBJ1-2, with D unclear. CDR3 length: 11 amino acids. Trimming pared 5 bases from V and 2 bases from J, leaving 3 bases between. The germline V gene encodes CDR1 MDHEN and CDR2 SYDVKM. The CDR3 bases are TGTGCCAGCAGTCAAAACTATGGCTACACCTTC. This codes for CASSQNYGYTF.

This rearrangement joins TRBV4-1 to TRBJ2-1, with D possibly TRBD2 on 6 matching bases. V was trimmed by 0 bases and J by 4 bases, leaving 16 bases between them. There are 17 residues in the CDR3. The V gene's germline CDR1 is MGHRA and CDR2 YSYEKL. The CDR3 DNA follows: TGCGCCAGCAGCCAAGATCCCGGGACTGGGACGTACAATGAGCAGTTCTTC. This sequence encodes CASSQDPGTGTYNEQFF.

The rearrangement links TRBV2 to TRBJ2-7, with D possibly TRBD1 on 5 matching bases. Per germline, CDR1 SNHLY and CDR2 FYNNEI. Trimming stripped 7 bases from V and 2 bases from J, with 21 bases between. This CDR3 is built from 16 residues. The CDR3 nucleotides are TGTGCCAGCAAATTCCAGGGTGTTAGTAAAACCTACGAGCAGTACTTC. It specifies CASKFQGVSKTYEQYF.

CDR3 in amino acids: CASSSQGAHSYNEQFF. CDR3 coding DNA: TGTGCCAGCAGTTCGCAGGGGGCACACTCCTACAATGAGCAGTTCTTC. The V and J genes are TRBV28 and TRBJ2-1; 8 bases align to TRBD1. The CDR3 runs 16 residues. Looked up from germline, CDR1 is MDHEN and CDR2 is SYDVKM. The ends lost 4 bases at V and 0 bases at J; junction bases unmatched: 5. The variable domain in full, completed from reference TRBV28 and TRBJ2-1, reads DVKVTQSSRYLVKRTGEKVFLECVQDMDHENMFWYRQDPGLGLRLIYFSYDVKMKEKGDIPEGYSVSREKKERFSLILESASTNQTSMYLCASSSQGAHSYNEQFFGPGTRLTVL.

The chain recombines TRBV5-1 with TRBJ1-6, with 7 bases aligning to TRBD1. The length of the CDR3 is 15 residues. V lost 5 bases to trimming and J lost 9 bases; unmatched junction nucleotides: 11. Looked up from germline, CDR1 is SGHRS and CDR2 is YFSETQ. As DNA, the CDR3 is TGCGCCAGCAGGGAGCGTACAGGGGAAGTTTCACCCCTCCACTTT. Translated, it gives CASRERTGEVSPLHF.

The rearrangement uses TRBV30 and TRBJ1-1; the D is unclear. This CDR3 is 17 amino acids long. CDR1 and CDR2 (germline): GTSNPN, SVGIG (reference sequence). V was shortened by 4 bases and J by 8 bases, with 29 bases between the two germline ends. CDR3 sequence: CAWNGQDGLALRAEAFF. The CDR3 DNA is TGTGCCTGGAATGGGCAGGACGGTTTGGCCCTCCGGGCGGAAGCTTTCTTT. Full variable domain (remainder filled in from reference TRBV30 and TRBJ1-1): SQTIHQWPATLVQPVGSPLSLECTVEGTSNPNLYWYRQAAGRGLQLLFYSVGIGQISSEVPQNLSASRPQDRQFILSSKKLLLSDSGFYLCAWNGQDGLALRAEAFFGQGTRLTVV.

The J gene is TRBJ1-4, the V gene TRBV7-2; no clear D. Germline CDR1 SGHTA, CDR2 FQGNSA. The CDR3 contains 15 residues. Trimming removed 1 base at V and 7 bases at J, with 13 bases between. CDR3 in DNA: TGTGCCAGCAGCTTAGAGGCTCAAAGCGGTGAAAAACTGTTTTTT. Translating it yields CASSLEAQSGEKLFF.

CDR3: CASSFQRLAGRSWSYEQYF. As DNA, the CDR3 is TGTGCCAGCAGTTTTCAAAGACTAGCGGGAAGGTCCTGGTCCTACGAGCAGTACTTC. This chain uses TRBV28 with TRBJ2-7; 11 positions agree with TRBD2. J lost 1 base, V lost 3 bases, and 14 bases had no gene match. This CDR3 contains 19 residues. CDR1 MDHEN and CDR2 SYDVKM come from the germline V gene.

The chain links TRBV6-5 to TRBJ2-2; D possibly uses TRBD1 or TRBD2 (6 bases each). The length of the CDR3 is 16 residues. The V and J ends lost 2 bases and 5 bases respectively, with 15 bases between them. CDR1 is MNHEY and CDR2 is SVGAGI in the germline V gene. The CDR3 here is CASSYEGGGSTGELFF. CDR3 sequence (DNA): TGTGCCAGCAGTTACGAGGGGGGCGGAAGTACCGGGGAGCTGTTTTTT.

The rearrangement joins TRBV5-1 to TRBJ1-1; possible D gene TRBD1, 5 bases. This CDR3 contains 14 residues. CDR1 is SGHRS, CDR2 YFSETQ, per germline. Trimming removed 4 bases at V and 5 bases at J, with 15 bases between. The chain's CDR3 is CASSPGAGRTEAFF. In DNA form, the CDR3 reads TGCGCCAGCAGCCCGGGAGCAGGGAGAACTGAAGCTTTCTTT.